The clone carrying this TCR beta chain was seen at least ten times. What it binds is not known. The PBMCs had their origin in roughly 9.8 ml of fresh peripheral blood. The source of the sample is a study of T cells in Graves' hyperthyroidism and ophthalmopathy. Broader study findings: A model of 13 V-J pairs discriminated ophthalmopathy from stable hyperthyroidism.

V was shortened by 3 bases and J by 6 bases, with 12 bases between the two germline ends. The germline CDR1 and CDR2 sequences are DFQATT and SNEGSKA (reference sequence). The CDR3 totals 12 residues. Researchers amplified the TCR beta CDR3 regions from RNA transcripts. RT-PCR in the first round (using the HTBI primer set) targeted the TCR CDR3. MiXCR, run by TCRdb on the multiplex PCR reads, gives a single entry per CDR3 protein. The sample holds almost 600,000 distinct CDR3 sequences, 11% to 15% seen once. Sequenced sample: blood. The clonotype originates from a woman younger than 45 with Graves' hyperthyroidism that later progressed to Graves' ophthalmopathy. This rearrangement joins TRBV20-1 to TRBJ2-7; possible D gene TRBD2, 6 bases. The CDR3 is CSASGSKTEQYF. The DNA for the CDR3 is TGCAGTGCTAGCGGGAGTAAGACCGAGCAGTACTTC.